This T cell receptor (beta chain) was found in a study of blood T cell repertoires in COVID-19. Across the study: Donors in the United States, Italy and Spain gave samples during acute or convalescent COVID-19. PBMCs, B-cell-depleted T cells, or T cells were the source of the cDNA or gDNA that made up the material.

In the study's own analysis: Reference gene primer amplification gave nucleated cell count estimates. Only in-frame clones appear in the TCRdb table, and some are missing; sequencing was by immunoSEQ multiplex PCR. Clone size and the V and J calls come from that table; the DNA yielded D and trimming. Of about 25,000 clones listed, around 86% are singletons. Trimming took 2 bases from V and 3 from J; bases not matched to a gene: 6. Germline assignment: CDR1 SEHNR and CDR2 FQNEAQ (reference sequence). CDR3 length: 15 residues. Sequencing was performed on peripheral blood. This chain joins TRBV7-9 and TRBJ1-1; TRBD1 matches at 7 bases. The TCR comes from a woman over 75 with acute or convalescent COVID-19. This CDR3 is CASSLKGQVYTEAFF. CDR3 DNA sequence: TGTGCCAGCAGCTTAAAAGGACAGGTCTACACTGAAGCTTTCTTT.